This T cell receptor beta chain was documented in a study of T cells after yellow fever vaccination. TCRdb processed the 5' RACE reads anew with MiXCR; each CDR3 protein has one entry. The profile shows about 160,000 distinct CDR3 sequences, more than 5.5% of them singletons. Notes on this clonotype: Its antigen remains unknown.

The V gene lost 8 bases and the J gene lost 6 bases, with 7 bases spanning the gap. Germline values: CDR1 MNHNS, CDR2 SASEGT. The CDR3 covers 11 residues. Regarding the study as a whole: Weaker in magnitude, the secondary response showed a faster peak on day 5 versus 15. Contamination by abundant bulk-population clonotypes could be present in FACS-sorted repertoires.

The V call is TRBV6-1, the J call TRBJ2-2; D gene unclear. The source material was CD4+ T cells sorted from PBMCs, sampled around 5 days after the first yellow fever vaccination. The receptor was isolated from a man younger than 35 who received the YFV17D yellow fever vaccine. CDR3 sequence (DNA): TGTGCCAGCGGCGATCCCGGGGAGCTGTTTTTT. It codes for CASGDPGELFF.